Here is one T cell receptor beta chain with its context. Germline V lookup: CDR1 LNHNV, CDR2 YYDKDF (reference sequence). V was shortened by 3 bases and J by 4 bases, with 10 bases between the two germline ends. CDR3 length: 14 amino acids. The method was immunoSEQ multiplex PCR; TCRdb's version includes in-frame clones alone and lacks a portion of them. The sample has about 50,000 clones; 80% to 90% are singletons. The data belong to a study of blood T cell repertoires in COVID-19. Study information: Samples of COVID-19 (acute and convalescent) were obtained from the United States, Italy and Spain.

Sequencing input: peripheral blood. This TCR was recovered from a human donor with active COVID-19. The donor label of this sample is uncertain. The J gene is TRBJ1-5, the V gene TRBV15; possibly TRBD1 for D (5 bases). CDR3 sequence reads: CATSSRARNQPQHF. Written as DNA, the CDR3 is TGTGCCACCAGCAGCAGGGCTCGGAATCAGCCCCAGCATTTT.